A single T cell receptor (beta chain) is shown here with its context. The ends were cut back, 7 bases at V and 1 base at J, with 7 bases in the middle. CDR1 MDHEN and CDR2 SYDVKM come from the germline V gene. The CDR3 sequence is 12 residues long. In the authors' methods: From reference gene primer amplification, estimates of nucleated cell counts were derived. Method: immunoSEQ multiplex PCR; TCRdb's copy keeps in-frame clones and lacks some. The D gene and trimming were derived from the DNA, and the V and J assignments and clone size from that table. The sample contains 85,000 to 110,000 clones, roughly 90% of which appear only once. This sample is part of a study of blood T cell repertoires in COVID-19. Study background: Collection of acute and convalescent COVID-19 samples took place in the United States, Italy and Spain. PBMCs, B-cell-depleted T cells, or T cells were the source of the cDNA or gDNA that made up the material.

The sequencing sample was made of peripheral blood. The V and J genes are TRBV28 and TRBJ1-1; D may be TRBD1 (5 bases). This receptor was identified in a woman aged 55-69 years with acute or convalescent COVID-19. The CDR3 DNA follows: TGTGCCAGCACAGGGTCGAACACTGAAGCTTTCTTT. Its protein is CASTGSNTEAFF. The variable domain in full, completed from reference TRBV28 and TRBJ1-1, reads DVKVTQSSRYLVKRTGEKVFLECVQDMDHENMFWYRQDPGLGLRLIYFSYDVKMKEKGDIPEGYSVSREKKERFSLILESASTNQTSMYLCASTGSNTEAFFGQGTRLTVV.